The entry that follows covers one T cell receptor (beta chain) sequence. V gave up 11 bases and J gave up 6 bases; unmatched junction bases: 10. Germline V lookup: CDR1 MNHEY, CDR2 SVGAGI. CDR3 length: 14 amino acids. This entry comes from a study of control samples from healthy donors and cancer patients. Profiled with immunoSEQ multiplex PCR; TCRdb holds only in-frame clones, not every one. There are around 130,000 clones in the sample; 87% occur only once, and 9.5% to 13% lies in the top ten. This rearrangement joins TRBV6-5 to TRBJ1-6; 7 bases match TRBD1. Source material: blood. The source of this sequence is a young man in good health. CDR3 DNA sequence: TGTGCCTCTCGATCGGGACAGAGTAATTCACCCCTCCACTTT. Translating it yields CASRSGQSNSPLHF.